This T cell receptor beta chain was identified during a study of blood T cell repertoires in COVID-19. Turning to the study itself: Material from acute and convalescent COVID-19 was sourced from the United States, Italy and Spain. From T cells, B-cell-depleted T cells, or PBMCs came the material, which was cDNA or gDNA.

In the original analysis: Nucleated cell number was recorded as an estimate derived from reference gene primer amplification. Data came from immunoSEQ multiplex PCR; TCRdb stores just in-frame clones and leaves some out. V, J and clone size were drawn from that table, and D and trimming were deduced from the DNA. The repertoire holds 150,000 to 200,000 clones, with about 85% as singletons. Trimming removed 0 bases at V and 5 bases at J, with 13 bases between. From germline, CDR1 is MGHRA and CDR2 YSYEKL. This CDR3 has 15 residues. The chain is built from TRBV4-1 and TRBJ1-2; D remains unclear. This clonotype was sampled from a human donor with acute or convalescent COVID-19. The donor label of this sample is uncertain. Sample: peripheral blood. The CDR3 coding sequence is TGCGCCAGCAGCCAAGACGCGGCTACGGGGTATGGCTACACCTTC. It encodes CASSQDAATGYGYTF.